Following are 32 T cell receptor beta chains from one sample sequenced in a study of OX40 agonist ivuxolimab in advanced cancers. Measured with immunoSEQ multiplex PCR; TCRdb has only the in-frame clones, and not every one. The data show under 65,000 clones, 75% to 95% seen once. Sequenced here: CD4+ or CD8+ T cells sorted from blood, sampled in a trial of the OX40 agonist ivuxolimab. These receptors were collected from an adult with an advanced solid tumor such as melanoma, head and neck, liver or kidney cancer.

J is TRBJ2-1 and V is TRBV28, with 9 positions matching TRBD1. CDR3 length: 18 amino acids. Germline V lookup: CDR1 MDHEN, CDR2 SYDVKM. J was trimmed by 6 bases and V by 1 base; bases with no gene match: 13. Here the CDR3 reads CASSLYFGGTGQPNEQFF. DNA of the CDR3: TGTGCCAGCAGTTTATATTTCGGGGGGACAGGGCAACCCAATGAGCAGTTCTTC.

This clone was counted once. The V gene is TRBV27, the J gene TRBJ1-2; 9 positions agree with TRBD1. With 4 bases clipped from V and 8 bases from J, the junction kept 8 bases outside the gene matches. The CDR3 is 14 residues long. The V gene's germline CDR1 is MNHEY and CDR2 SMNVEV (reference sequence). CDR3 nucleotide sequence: TGTGCCAGCAGTTGGGATGGGACAGGGAGCGGCTACACCTTC. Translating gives CASSWDGTGSGYTF.

CDR3 region: CASINRGFPYEQYF. As DNA, the CDR3 is TGTGCCAGCATTAATCGAGGGTTTCCCTACGAGCAGTACTTC. This chain uses TRBV2 with TRBJ2-7, with D possibly TRBD2 on 5 matching bases. The CDR3 totals 14 residues. Germline-derived CDR1 and CDR2 are SNHLY and FYNNEI. Trimming took off 7 bases at V and 2 bases at J, with 15 bases between the two ends.

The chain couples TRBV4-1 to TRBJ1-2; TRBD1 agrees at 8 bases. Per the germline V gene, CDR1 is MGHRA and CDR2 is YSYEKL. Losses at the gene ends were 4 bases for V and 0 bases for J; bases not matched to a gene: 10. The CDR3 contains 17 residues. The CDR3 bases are TGCGCCAGCAGCCCGGAACCGGGACAGGCTTCTAACTATGGCTACACCTTC. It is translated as CASSPEPGQASNYGYTF.

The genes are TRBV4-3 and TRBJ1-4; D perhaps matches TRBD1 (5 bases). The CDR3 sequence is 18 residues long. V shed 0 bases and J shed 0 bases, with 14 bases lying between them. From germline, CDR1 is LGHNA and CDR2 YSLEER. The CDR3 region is CASSQDWRGAATNEKLFF. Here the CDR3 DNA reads TGCGCCAGCAGCCAAGATTGGCGGGGCGCTGCAACTAATGAAAAACTGTTTTTT.

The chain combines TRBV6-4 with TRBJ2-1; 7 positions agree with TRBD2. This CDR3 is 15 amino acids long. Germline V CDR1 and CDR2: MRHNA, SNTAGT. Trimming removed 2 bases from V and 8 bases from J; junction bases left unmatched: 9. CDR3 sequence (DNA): TGTGCCAGCAGTGACGACGTGGGGGGGGGTCATGAGCAGTTCTTC. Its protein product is CASSDDVGGGHEQFF.

CDR3 DNA: TGTGCCAGCAGTTACGGTGGCAATCAGCCCCAGCATTTT. It encodes CASSYGGNQPQHF. This chain uses TRBV6-5 with TRBJ1-5, with D unresolved. Germline V gene lookup returns CDR1 MNHEY and CDR2 SVGAGI. The CDR3 is made up of 13 amino acids. The V end lost 2 bases, the J end lost 2 bases, and 4 bases lay between the germline ends.

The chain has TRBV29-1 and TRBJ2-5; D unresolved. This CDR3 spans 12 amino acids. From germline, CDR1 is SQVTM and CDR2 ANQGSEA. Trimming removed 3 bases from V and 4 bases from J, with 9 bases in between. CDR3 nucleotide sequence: TGCAGCGTTGACGGACGCCTAGAGACCCAGTACTTC. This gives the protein CSVDGRLETQYF.

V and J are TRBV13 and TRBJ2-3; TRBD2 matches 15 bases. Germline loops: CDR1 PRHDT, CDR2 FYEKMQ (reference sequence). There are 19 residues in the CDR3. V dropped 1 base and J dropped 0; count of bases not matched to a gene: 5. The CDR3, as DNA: TGTGCCAGCAGCTTAGAAGGACTAGCGGGAGGGTCGAGCACAGATACGCAGTATTTT. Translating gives CASSLEGLAGGSSTDTQYF.

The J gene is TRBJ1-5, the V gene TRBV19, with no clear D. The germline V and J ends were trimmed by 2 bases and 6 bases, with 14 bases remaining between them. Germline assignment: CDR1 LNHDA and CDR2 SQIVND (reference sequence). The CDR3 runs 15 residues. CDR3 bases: TGTGCCAGTAGTATAAGTCCCGGAGTGGTTCAGCCCCAGCATTTT. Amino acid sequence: CASSISPGVVQPQHF.

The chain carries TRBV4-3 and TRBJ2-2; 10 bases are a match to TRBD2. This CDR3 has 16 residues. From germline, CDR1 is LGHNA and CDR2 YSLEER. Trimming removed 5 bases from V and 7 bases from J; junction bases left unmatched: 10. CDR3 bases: TGCGCCAGCAGCTCCCAAGCGGGAGGGCATGGCGGGGAGCTGTTTTTT. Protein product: CASSSQAGGHGGELFF.

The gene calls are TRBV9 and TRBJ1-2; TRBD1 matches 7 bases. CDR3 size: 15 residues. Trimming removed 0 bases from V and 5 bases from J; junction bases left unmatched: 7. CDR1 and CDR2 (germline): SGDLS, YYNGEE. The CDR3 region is CASSVEWDRLYGYTF. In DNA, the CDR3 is TGTGCCAGCAGCGTAGAGTGGGACAGACTATATGGCTACACCTTC.

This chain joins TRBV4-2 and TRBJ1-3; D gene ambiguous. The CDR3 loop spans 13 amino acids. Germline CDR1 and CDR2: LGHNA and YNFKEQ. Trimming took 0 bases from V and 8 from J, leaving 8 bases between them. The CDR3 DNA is TGTGCCAGCAGCCAAGATAACGGTCACACCATATATTTT. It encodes CASSQDNGHTIYF.

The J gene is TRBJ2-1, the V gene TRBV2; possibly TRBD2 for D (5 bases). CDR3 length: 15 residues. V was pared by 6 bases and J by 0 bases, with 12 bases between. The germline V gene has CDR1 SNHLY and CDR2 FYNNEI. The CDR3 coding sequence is TGTGCCAGCAGGCTTTTGGGGAGCTCCTACAATGAGCAGTTCTTC. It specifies CASRLLGSSYNEQFF. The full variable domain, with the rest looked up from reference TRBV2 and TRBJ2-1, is EPEVTQTPSHQVTQMGQEVILRCVPISNHLYFYWYRQILGQKVEFLVSFYNNEISEKSEIFDDQFSVERPDGSNFTLKIRSTKLEDSAMYFCASRLLGSSYNEQFFGPGTRLTVL.

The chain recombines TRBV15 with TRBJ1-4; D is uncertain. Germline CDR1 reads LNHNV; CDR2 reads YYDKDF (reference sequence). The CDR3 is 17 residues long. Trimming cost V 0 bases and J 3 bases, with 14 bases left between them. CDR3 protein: CATSRDPERAANEKLFF. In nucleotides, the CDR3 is TGTGCCACCAGCAGAGATCCCGAAAGGGCAGCTAATGAAAAACTGTTTTTT.

The chain's CDR3 is CASSLFPGQGAAYGYTF. For the CDR3, the DNA is TGTGCCAGCAGTTTATTCCCAGGACAGGGGGCGGCCTATGGCTACACCTTC. V gene TRBV27 combines with J gene TRBJ1-2; 11 bases match TRBD1. Losses at the gene ends were 1 base for V and 4 bases for J; bases not matched to a gene: 8. The V gene's germline CDR1 is MNHEY and CDR2 SMNVEV (reference sequence). The CDR3 sequence is 17 residues long.

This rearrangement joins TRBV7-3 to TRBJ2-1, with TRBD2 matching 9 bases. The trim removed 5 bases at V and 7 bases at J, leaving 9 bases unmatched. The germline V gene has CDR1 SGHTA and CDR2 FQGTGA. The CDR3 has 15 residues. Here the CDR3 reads CASSPLAGTENEQFF. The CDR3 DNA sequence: TGTGCCAGCAGCCCCCTAGCGGGAACGGAGAATGAGCAGTTCTTC.

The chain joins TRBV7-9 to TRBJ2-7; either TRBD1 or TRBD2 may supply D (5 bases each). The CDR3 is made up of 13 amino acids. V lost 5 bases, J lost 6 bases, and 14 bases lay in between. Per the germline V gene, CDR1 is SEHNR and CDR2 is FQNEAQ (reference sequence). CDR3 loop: CASSGTRVTEQYF. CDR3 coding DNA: TGTGCCAGCAGCGGGACCAGGGTCACCGAGCAGTACTTC.

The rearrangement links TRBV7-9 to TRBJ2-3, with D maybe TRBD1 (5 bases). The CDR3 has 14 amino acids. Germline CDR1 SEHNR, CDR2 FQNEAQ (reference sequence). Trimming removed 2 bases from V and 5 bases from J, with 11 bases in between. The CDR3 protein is CASSLSREIDTQYF. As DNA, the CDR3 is TGTGCCAGCAGCTTATCCAGGGAAATAGATACGCAGTATTTT.

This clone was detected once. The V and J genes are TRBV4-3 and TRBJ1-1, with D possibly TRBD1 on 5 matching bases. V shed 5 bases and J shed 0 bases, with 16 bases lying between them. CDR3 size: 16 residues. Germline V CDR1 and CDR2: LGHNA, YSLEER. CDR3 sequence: CASSSQPGRMNTEAFF. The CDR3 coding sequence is TGCGCCAGCAGCTCTCAACCGGGACGGATGAACACTGAAGCTTTCTTT.

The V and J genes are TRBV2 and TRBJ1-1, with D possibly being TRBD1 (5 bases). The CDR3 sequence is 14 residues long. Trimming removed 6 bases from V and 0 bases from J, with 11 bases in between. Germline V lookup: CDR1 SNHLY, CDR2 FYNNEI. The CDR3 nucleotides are TGTGCCAGCAGCGCGGGACGGATGAACACTGAAGCTTTCTTT. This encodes CASSAGRMNTEAFF. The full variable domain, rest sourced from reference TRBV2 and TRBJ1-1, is EPEVTQTPSHQVTQMGQEVILRCVPISNHLYFYWYRQILGQKVEFLVSFYNNEISEKSEIFDDQFSVERPDGSNFTLKIRSTKLEDSAMYFCASSAGRMNTEAFFGQGTRLTVV.

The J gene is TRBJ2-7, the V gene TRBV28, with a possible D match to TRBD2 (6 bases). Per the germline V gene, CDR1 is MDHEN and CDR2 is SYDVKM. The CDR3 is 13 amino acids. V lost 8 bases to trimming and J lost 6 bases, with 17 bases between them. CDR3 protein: CASAMLASGEQYF. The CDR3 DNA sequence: TGTGCCAGCGCTATGCTAGCGTCAGGCGAGCAGTACTTC.

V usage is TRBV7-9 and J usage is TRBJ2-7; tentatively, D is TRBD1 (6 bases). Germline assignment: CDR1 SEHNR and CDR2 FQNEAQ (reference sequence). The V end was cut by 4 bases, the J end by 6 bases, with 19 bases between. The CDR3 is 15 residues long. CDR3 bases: TGTGCCAGCAGCTCGACCCGGGACACATTTTTCGAGCAGTACTTC. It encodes CASSSTRDTFFEQYF.

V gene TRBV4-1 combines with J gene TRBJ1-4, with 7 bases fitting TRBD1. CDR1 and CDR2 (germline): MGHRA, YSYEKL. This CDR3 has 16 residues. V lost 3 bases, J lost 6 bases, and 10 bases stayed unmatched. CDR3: CASSHRGAGGDEKLFF. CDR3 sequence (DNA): TGCGCCAGCAGCCACAGGGGGGCAGGCGGCGATGAAAAACTGTTTTTT.

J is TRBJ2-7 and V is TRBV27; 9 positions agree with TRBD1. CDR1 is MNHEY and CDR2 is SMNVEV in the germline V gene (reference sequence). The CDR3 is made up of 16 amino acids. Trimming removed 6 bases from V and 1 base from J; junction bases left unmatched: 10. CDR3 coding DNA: TGTGCCAGCAGCTCAGGCCCGGGACAGGGATCCTACGAGCAGTACTTC. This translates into CASSSGPGQGSYEQYF.

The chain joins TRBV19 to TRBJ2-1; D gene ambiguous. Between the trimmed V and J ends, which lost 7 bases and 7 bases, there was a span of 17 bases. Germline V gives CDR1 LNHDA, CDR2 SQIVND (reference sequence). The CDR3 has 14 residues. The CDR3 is CASTASDPGNEQFF. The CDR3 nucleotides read TGTGCCAGTACCGCCAGTGATCCTGGAAATGAGCAGTTCTTC.

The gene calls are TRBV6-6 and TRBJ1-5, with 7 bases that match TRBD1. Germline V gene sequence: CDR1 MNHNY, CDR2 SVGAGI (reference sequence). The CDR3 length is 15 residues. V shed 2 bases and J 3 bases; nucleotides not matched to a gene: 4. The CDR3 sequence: CASSYGGGPNQPQHF. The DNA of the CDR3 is TGTGCCAGCAGTTACGGAGGGGGCCCCAATCAGCCCCAGCATTTT.

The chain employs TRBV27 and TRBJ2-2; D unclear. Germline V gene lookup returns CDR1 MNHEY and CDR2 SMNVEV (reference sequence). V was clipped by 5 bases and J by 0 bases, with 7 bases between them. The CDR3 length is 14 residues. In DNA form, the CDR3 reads TGTGCCAGCAGTGAGGAGACGAACACCGGGGAGCTGTTTTTT. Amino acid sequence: CASSEETNTGELFF.

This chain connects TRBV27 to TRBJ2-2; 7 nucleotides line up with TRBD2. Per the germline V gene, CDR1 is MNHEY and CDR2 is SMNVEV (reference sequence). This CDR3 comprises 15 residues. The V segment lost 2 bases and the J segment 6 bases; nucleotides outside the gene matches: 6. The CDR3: CASSLNGGGAGELFF. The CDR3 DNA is TGTGCCAGCAGTTTAAACGGCGGGGGAGCCGGGGAGCTGTTTTTT.

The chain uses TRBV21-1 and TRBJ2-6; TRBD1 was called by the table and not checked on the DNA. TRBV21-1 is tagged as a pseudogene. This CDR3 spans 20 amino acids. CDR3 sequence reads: CASSSWGADREGSGANVLTF. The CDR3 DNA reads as TGTGCCAGCAGCTCCTGGGGGGCGGACAGGGAGGGCTCTGGGGCCAACGTCCTGACTTTC.

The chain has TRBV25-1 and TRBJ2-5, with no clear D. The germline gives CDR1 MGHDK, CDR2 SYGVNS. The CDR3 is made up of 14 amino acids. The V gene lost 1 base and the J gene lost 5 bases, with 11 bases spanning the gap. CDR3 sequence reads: CASSEFFGPETQYF. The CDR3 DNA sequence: TGTGCCAGCAGTGAATTCTTTGGCCCGGAGACCCAGTACTTC.

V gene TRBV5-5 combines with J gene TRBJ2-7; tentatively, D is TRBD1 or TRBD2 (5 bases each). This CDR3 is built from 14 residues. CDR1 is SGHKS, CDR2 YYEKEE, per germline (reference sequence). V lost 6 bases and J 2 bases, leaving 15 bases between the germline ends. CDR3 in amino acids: CASTAPGRTYEQYF. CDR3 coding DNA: TGTGCCAGCACCGCACCGGGACGGACCTACGAGCAGTACTTC.